Each of the 21 T cell receptor beta chains below was sequenced from the same sample in a study of Ad26.COV2.S vaccination and SARS-CoV-2 variants. The treatment denotes: 15 to 20 received Ad26.COV2.S at low or high dose, single or two shots; roughly five received placebo; per-sample allocation not given. Repertoires come from day 63 after the first vaccine or placebo injection. Data came from immunoSEQ multiplex PCR; TCRdb stores just in-frame clones and leaves some out. This sample yields 430,000 or so clones, of which around 90% are seen a single time; more than 9% belongs to the top ten. The source was peripheral blood, collected in a trial of Ad26.COV2.S vaccine versus placebo. These TCRs come from a person aged 18 to 65 who received the Ad26.COV2.S COVID-19 vaccine or a placebo.

V gene TRBV6-2 or TRBV6-3 combines with J gene TRBJ2-2; D ambiguous. Trimming left V 3 bases short and J 7 bases short, with 6 bases between. Germline CDR1 is MNHEY and CDR2 is SVGEGT. The CDR3 consists of 12 residues. CDR3 bases: TGTGCCAGCAGTTATCAGAACGGGGAGCTGTTTTTT. Its protein is CASSYQNGELFF.

This clone was observed a handful of times. This CDR3 is CASSPLAGNEQFF. CDR3 sequence (DNA): TGTGCCAGTAGTCCACTAGCGGGAAATGAGCAGTTCTTC. V usage is TRBV19 and J usage is TRBJ2-1; 10 bases match TRBD2. Trimming took 5 bases from V and 7 from J; bases not matched to a gene: 2. CDR1 is LNHDA and CDR2 is SQIVND in the germline V gene (reference sequence). The CDR3 covers 13 residues.

On this clone itself: Other DNA sequences in the sample encode the same CDR3. The rearrangement links TRBV12-3 or TRBV12-4 to TRBJ2-7; 11 bases match TRBD2. V shed 8 bases, J shed 4 bases, and the junction held 4 bases outside the gene matches. The CDR3 is 13 amino acids. The CDR3 sequence is CASRLAGTYEQYF. CDR3 bases: TGTGCCAGCCGACTAGCGGGGACTTACGAGCAGTACTTC.

Comment on this clone: At one end, the junction sequence differs from germline, possibly due to a read error. The chain links TRBV5-8 to TRBJ2-7; D gene ambiguous. CDR3 size: 13 residues. The germline V gene has CDR1 SGHTS and CDR2 YDEGEE. In DNA form, the CDR3 reads TGTGCCAGCAGCTTGAGTGGGTCCTACGAGCAGCACTTC. It specifies CASSLSGSYEQHF. The whole variable domain, remainder taken from reference TRBV5-8 and TRBJ2-7, is EAGVTQSPTHLIKTRGQQATLRCSPISGHTSVYWYQQALGLGLQFLLWYDEGEERNRGNFPPRFSGRQFPNYSSELNVNALELEDSALYLCASSLSGSYEQHFGPGTRLTVT.

The rearrangement uses TRBV5-1 and TRBJ2-7, with D possibly being TRBD1 (5 bases). The CDR3 runs 16 residues. CDR1 is SGHRS, CDR2 YFSETQ, per germline. V was pared by 4 bases and J by 0 bases, with 17 bases between. CDR3 sequence (DNA): TGCGCCAGCAGCCAACAACCCGACAGCAGCTCCTACGAGCAGTACTTC. Residues: CASSQQPDSSSYEQYF.

In its sample, this clone was seen a few times. V is TRBV7-9 and J is TRBJ1-5; 9 bases match TRBD1. This CDR3 spans 15 amino acids. V dropped 1 base and J dropped 5; count of bases not matched to a gene: 3. Looked up from germline, CDR1 is SEHNR and CDR2 is FQNEAQ (reference sequence). DNA of the CDR3: TGTGCCAGCAGCTTAGGTGGACAGGGGCATCAGCCCCAGCATTTT. Amino acids: CASSLGGQGHQPQHF.

The CDR3: CASSLGPQGAEYGYTF. CDR3 sequence (DNA): TGTGCCAGCAGCTTAGGCCCACAGGGGGCGGAATATGGCTACACCTTC. V is TRBV7-9 and J is TRBJ1-2, with TRBD1 matching 9 bases. Germline V CDR1 and CDR2: SEHNR, FQNEAQ (reference sequence). After removal of 1 base from V and 5 bases from J, the junction contained 8 bases not matched to a gene. The length of the CDR3 is 16 residues.

The chain recombines TRBV4-1 with TRBJ1-6; maybe TRBD1 (6 bases). The germline V gene has CDR1 MGHRA and CDR2 YSYEKL. V gave up 1 base and J gave up 5 bases, with 9 bases separating them. The CDR3 extends over 15 amino acids. The CDR3 region is CASSQARGNNSPLHF. CDR3 bases: TGCGCCAGCAGCCAAGCTAGGGGGAATAATTCACCCCTCCACTTT.

J is TRBJ2-1 and V is TRBV4-1, with D tentatively TRBD2 (6 bases). Germline CDR1 MGHRA, CDR2 YSYEKL. The CDR3 spans 14 residues. V lost 2 bases, J lost 5 bases, and 10 bases lay in between. CDR3 sequence (DNA): TGCGCCAGCAGCCAACGGGAGTACCACAATGAGCAGTTCTTC. Its translation is CASSQREYHNEQFF.

CDR3 region: CASSRGAGYEQYF. The CDR3 bases are TGTGCCAGTAGTCGGGGAGCAGGGTACGAGCAGTACTTC. V gene TRBV19 combines with J gene TRBJ2-7; either TRBD1 or TRBD2 may fit D (5 bases each). Trimming stripped 5 bases from V and 4 bases from J, with 12 bases between. The germline V gene has CDR1 LNHDA and CDR2 SQIVND (reference sequence). CDR3 length equals 13 residues. The whole variable domain, remainder taken from reference TRBV19 and TRBJ2-7, is DGGITQSPKYLFRKEGQNVTLSCEQNLNHDAMYWYRQDPGQGLRLIYYSQIVNDFQKGDIAEGYSVSREKKESFPLTVTSAQKNPTAFYLCASSRGAGYEQYFGPGTRLTVT.

The rearrangement joins TRBV24-1 to TRBJ2-1; 8 nucleotides agree with TRBD2. The CDR3 runs to 16 residues. Germline CDR1 and CDR2: KGHDR and SFDVKD. V shed 3 bases and J 3 bases; nucleotides not matched to a gene: 6. CDR3 protein: CATSDQAGVGYNEQFF. DNA of the CDR3: TGTGCCACCAGTGATCAAGCGGGAGTGGGCTACAATGAGCAGTTCTTC.

The chain has TRBV5-1 and TRBJ1-3; D remains unclear. Germline CDR1 is SGHRS and CDR2 is YFSETQ. This CDR3 is 11 amino acids long. Trimming removed 5 bases at V and 3 bases at J, with 3 bases between. CDR3: CASRNGNTIYF. The DNA for the CDR3 is TGCGCCAGCAGAAATGGAAACACCATATATTTT.

For the CDR3, the DNA is TGTGCCAGCAGCCCCCGTGGCTATGGCTACACCTTC. Translation: CASSPRGYGYTF. This chain connects TRBV9 to TRBJ1-2, with D hard to call. CDR1 is SGDLS, CDR2 YYNGEE, per germline. The CDR3 spans 12 residues. The V end was cut by 4 bases, the J end by 4 bases, with 8 bases between.

This clone was seen once. This sequence joins TRBV7-9 and TRBJ2-2, with TRBD1 identical over 8 bases. In germline, CDR1 is SEHNR, CDR2 FQNEAQ (reference sequence). After removal of 1 base from V and 3 bases from J, the junction contained 1 base not matched to a gene. This CDR3 region has 15 residues. CDR3 loop: CASSLGTGHTGELFF. The CDR3 DNA sequence: TGTGCCAGCAGCTTAGGGACAGGGCACACCGGGGAGCTGTTTTTT.

This sequence joins TRBV11-2 and TRBJ2-1; 8 positions match TRBD2. Germline loops: CDR1 SGHAT, CDR2 FQNNGV. The CDR3 covers 15 residues. The trim removed 5 bases at V and 2 bases at J, leaving 5 bases unmatched. The CDR3 DNA sequence: TGTGCCAGCAGCCAAATTAGCGGGACCTACAATGAGCAGTTCTTC. Translation gives CASSQISGTYNEQFF.

This chain joins TRBV5-1 and TRBJ2-3; TRBD2 aligns across 13 bases. The germline V gene has CDR1 SGHRS and CDR2 YFSETQ. Germline trimming cut 4 bases from V and 4 bases from J; bases unmatched to any gene: 3. This CDR3 region has 15 residues. The CDR3 DNA is TGCGCCAGCAGCGGGGGACTAGCGGGATCAGATACGCAGTATTTT. Translated, it gives CASSGGLAGSDTQYF.

V is TRBV18 and J is TRBJ1-3, with 9 bases lining up with TRBD1. The CDR3 spans 15 residues. The trim removed 6 bases at V and 4 bases at J, leaving 7 bases unmatched. Per germline, CDR1 KGHSH and CDR2 LQKENI. CDR3 amino acids: CASSAGTGRGNTIYF. The CDR3 bases are TGTGCCAGCTCGGCCGGGACAGGGAGAGGAAACACCATATATTTT.

The V and J genes are TRBV24-1 and TRBJ2-4; D ambiguous. Per germline, CDR1 KGHDR and CDR2 SFDVKD. V lost 3 bases and J 6 bases, leaving 8 bases between the germline ends. CDR3 length: 13 residues. The CDR3 nucleotides are TGTGCCACCAGTGATCCCTCGATAAACATTCAGTACTTC. This sequence encodes CATSDPSINIQYF.

This chain connects TRBV6-5 to TRBJ1-1, with D uncertain. The CDR3 contains 15 residues. CDR1 is MNHEY, CDR2 SVGAGI, per germline. With 5 bases removed from V and 1 base from J, the gap between germline ends came to 14 bases. CDR3 residues: CASSLTRRQNTEAFF. The DNA of the CDR3 is TGTGCCAGCAGTCTGACAAGGAGGCAGAACACTGAAGCTTTCTTT.

This sequence joins TRBV6-5 and TRBJ2-7; no definite D call. The ends were cut back, 0 bases at V and 3 bases at J, with 12 bases in the middle. Germline loops: CDR1 MNHEY, CDR2 SVGAGI. The CDR3 contains 15 residues. DNA of the CDR3: TGTGCCAGCAGTTACTCGAGTCTGGCCTACTACGAGCAGTACTTC. Protein sequence: CASSYSSLAYYEQYF.

The V gene is TRBV28, the J gene TRBJ1-3; D gene ambiguous. The CDR3 is made up of 14 amino acids. Per germline, CDR1 MDHEN and CDR2 SYDVKM. V dropped 4 bases and J dropped 9 bases, with 16 bases sitting between them. In DNA form, the CDR3 reads TGTGCCAGCAGTTCCACGGGGAGGATGGTCACCATATATTTT. The encoded protein is CASSSTGRMVTIYF.